Below, 16 T cell receptor beta chains from the same sample are listed, as sequenced in a study of CD8 T cells in ankylosing spondylitis (TCRdb year 2017). Results and caveats for the whole study, not just this receptor: A TCR beta motif made up of several highly homologous amino acid variants appeared to be characteristic of blood from ankylosing spondylitis patients.

Libraries were prepared through 5' RACE. TCRdb names Illumina HiSeq 2500 as the instrument used. Using fastp at Q25 and MiXCR, TCRdb reprocessed the public reads and kept productive beta chains. Rows merge per CDR3 protein into single entries with the most common DNA and genes. In all, the sample holds 330,000 or so distinct CDR3 sequences, and 7.5% to 9% of those were seen once. Roughly 15% of the sample is held by the ten biggest clonotypes. These receptors' targets are unknown. The sequenced sample was blood, either unsorted or a sorted T cell fraction (not recorded which). These receptors originate from a male donor with ankylosing spondylitis.

At least ten counts were recorded for this clonotype. The chain has TRBV5-1 and TRBJ2-2; D unresolved. V was shortened by 0 bases and J by 1 base, with 10 bases between the two germline ends. The CDR3 spans 16 residues. CDR1 and CDR2 from the germline V gene are SGHRS and YFSETQ. CDR3 in DNA: TGCGCCAGCAGCTTGGAGAGTCTCAGGAACACCGGGGAGCTGTTTTTT. It translates to CASSLESLRNTGELFF.

This clonotype has only a few counts. V usage is TRBV18 and J usage is TRBJ2-1; D might be TRBD2 (5 bases). V shed 8 bases and J shed 1 base, with 15 bases lying between them. This CDR3 has 15 residues. The germline V gene encodes CDR1 KGHSH and CDR2 LQKENI. CDR3 DNA sequence: TGTGCCAGCCTGCCTCGCGGGCAGTCCTACAATGAGCAGTTCTTC. Residues: CASLPRGQSYNEQFF.

The chain employs TRBV12-3 or TRBV12-4 and TRBJ2-7, with 13 bases that match TRBD2. V was clipped by 5 bases and J by 4 bases; unmatched bases: 11. CDR3 length: 17 amino acids. Written as DNA, the CDR3 is TGTGCCAGCAGTAAGGGACTAGCGGGGAGAGGATGGTACGAGCAGTACTTC. The encoded protein is CASSKGLAGRGWYEQYF.

At least ten counts were recorded for this clonotype. This chain connects TRBV5-1 to TRBJ2-1; possibly TRBD1 or TRBD2 for D (5 bases each). The CDR3 spans 13 residues. Germline V gene data show CDR1 as SGHRS and CDR2 as YFSETQ. V lost 4 bases, J lost 10 bases, and 15 bases lay in between. This CDR3 reads CASSLFGWGEQFF. CDR3 coding DNA: TGCGCCAGCAGCCTATTTGGTTGGGGGGAGCAGTTCTTC. The variable domain in full, completed from reference TRBV5-1 and TRBJ2-1, reads KAGVTQTPRYLIKTRGQQVTLSCSPISGHRSVSWYQQTPGQGLQFLFEYFSETQRNKGNFPGRFSGRQFSNSRSEMNVSTLELGDSALYLCASSLFGWGEQFFGPGTRLTVL.

This clonotype was detected ten times or more. This chain connects TRBV29-1 to TRBJ2-5; D remains unclear. The CDR3 loop spans 10 amino acids. Trimming stripped 4 bases from V and 3 bases from J, with 3 bases between. Germline loops: CDR1 SQVTM, CDR2 ANQGSEA. The CDR3: CSVGEETQYF. CDR3 nucleotides: TGCAGCGTTGGAGAAGAGACCCAGTACTTC.

This clonotype occurred many times. This sequence joins TRBV29-1 and TRBJ2-1; a weak D match, TRBD2 (5 bases). This CDR3 comprises 13 residues. Germline-derived CDR1 and CDR2 are SQVTM and ANQGSEA. Trimming cost V 7 bases and J 6 bases, with 16 bases left between them. CDR3 protein: CSERVGTGNEQFF. The CDR3 region has the DNA TGCAGCGAGAGGGTGGGAACCGGCAATGAGCAGTTCTTC.

This clonotype was observed at least ten times. V gene TRBV6-5 combines with J gene TRBJ2-1; D not resolved. The CDR3 length is 15 residues. CDR1 is MNHEY and CDR2 is SVGAGI in the germline V gene. Trimming removed 2 bases from V and 4 bases from J, with 12 bases in between. This CDR3 is CASSYIRQDYNEQFF. CDR3 in DNA: TGTGCCAGCAGTTACATCCGGCAGGATTACAATGAGCAGTTCTTC.

V gene TRBV6-2 or TRBV6-3 combines with J gene TRBJ2-7, with D maybe TRBD1 (5 bases). Germline V lookup: CDR1 MNHEY, CDR2 SVGEGT. V lost 5 bases and J lost 1, with 15 bases in between. This CDR3 has 15 amino acids. CDR3 amino acids: CASSQDSLLSYEQYF. CDR3 nucleotides: TGTGCCAGCAGTCAAGACAGTCTCCTATCCTACGAGCAGTACTTC.

At least ten counts were recorded for this clonotype. This chain connects TRBV14 to TRBJ2-3; D is ambiguous. The CDR3 has 16 amino acids. The germline V gene has CDR1 SGHDN and CDR2 FVKESK. V lost 1 base and J 2 bases, leaving 13 bases between the germline ends. CDR3 sequence: CASSQGIETYTDTQYF. In DNA, the CDR3 is TGTGCCAGCAGCCAAGGGATCGAGACCTACACAGATACGCAGTATTTT.

This clonotype has more than one count but fewer than ten. The chain carries TRBV29-1 and TRBJ2-1, with 11 bases matching TRBD1. Germline-derived CDR1 and CDR2 are SQVTM and ANQGSEA. The CDR3 is 13 amino acids. V shed 6 bases and J 9 bases; nucleotides not matched to a gene: 7. CDR3 in amino acids: CSVDRTGGFEQFF. The CDR3 DNA follows: TGCAGCGTAGACCGGACAGGGGGCTTTGAGCAGTTCTTC.

This clonotype occurred many times. V gene TRBV3-1 combines with J gene TRBJ2-4, with 8 bases fitting TRBD2. There are 14 residues in the CDR3. V gave up 1 base and J gave up 7 bases; unmatched junction bases: 3. The V gene's germline CDR1 is LGHDT and CDR2 YNNKEL (reference sequence). CDR3 sequence: CASSQVPGGNIQYF. The DNA of the CDR3 is TGTGCCAGCAGCCAAGTCCCGGGAGGGAACATTCAGTACTTC.

This clonotype was seen repeatedly, ten times or more. V gene TRBV20-1 combines with J gene TRBJ1-1; D might be TRBD1 (6 bases). The CDR3 spans 14 residues. Germline assignment: CDR1 DFQATT and CDR2 SNEGSKA (reference sequence). V was pared by 0 bases and J by 5 bases, with 13 bases between. The CDR3 reads CSARDQGPWTEAFF. CDR3 in DNA: TGCAGTGCTAGAGATCAGGGGCCGTGGACTGAAGCTTTCTTT.

This chain connects TRBV5-1 to TRBJ2-7; D may match TRBD1 or TRBD2 (5 bases each). V was clipped by 4 bases and J by 5 bases, with 13 bases between them. The CDR3 length is 13 residues. CDR1 is SGHRS and CDR2 is YFSETQ in the germline V gene. CDR3 sequence (DNA): TGCGCCAGCAGCCTCCCTGAGGGGAACGAGCAGTACTTC. This encodes CASSLPEGNEQYF. Looking up the rest from reference TRBV5-1 and TRBJ2-7 gives the full variable domain: KAGVTQTPRYLIKTRGQQVTLSCSPISGHRSVSWYQQTPGQGLQFLFEYFSETQRNKGNFPGRFSGRQFSNSRSEMNVSTLELGDSALYLCASSLPEGNEQYFGPGTRLTVT.

The chain uses TRBV30 and TRBJ1-4, with TRBD1 identical over 9 bases. V shed 1 base, J shed 8 bases, and the junction held 5 bases outside the gene matches. From germline, CDR1 is GTSNPN and CDR2 SVGIG (reference sequence). The CDR3 has 14 residues. CDR3 coding DNA: TGTGCCTGGAGTGGGGGACAGGGTTTGGAAAAACTGTTTTTT. This sequence encodes CAWSGGQGLEKLFF.

V gene TRBV20-1 combines with J gene TRBJ2-3, with 7 bases matching TRBD1. Germline V gene sequence: CDR1 DFQATT, CDR2 SNEGSKA (reference sequence). CDR3 length: 12 residues. Losses at the gene ends were 4 bases for V and 4 bases for J; bases not matched to a gene: 2. In DNA, the CDR3 is TGCAGTGCTATAGGGGGCCCAGATACGCAGTATTTT. Its protein is CSAIGGPDTQYF.

Written as DNA, the CDR3 is TGTGCCAGTAGTATAGATACCGAGCTCGAGCAGTACTTC. Translation: CASSIDTELEQYF. This rearrangement joins TRBV19 to TRBJ2-7; D gene uncertain. With 0 bases removed from V and 6 bases from J, the gap between germline ends came to 9 bases. Germline-derived CDR1 and CDR2 are LNHDA and SQIVND (reference sequence). CDR3 length: 13 amino acids.